These 32 T cell receptor beta chains came from one sample sequenced in a study of blood T cell repertoires in COVID-19 (dated by TCRdb to about 2020). Library method: the immunoSEQ multiplex PCR assay. TCRdb mirrors the immuneACCESS table, restricted to in-frame sequences. Some clones are absent from its copies; in checked studies, under half trace to an unresolved V gene, and the reason for the others is unknown. Present in this sample are roughly 86,000 clones, about 85% of which were seen just once. Just over 3% of the sample goes to the ten largest clones. The sample comprised peripheral blood. These receptors were obtained from a woman of 80 years or more with COVID-19, enrolled during active disease.

The rearrangement uses TRBV11-1 and TRBJ2-7; D possibly corresponds to TRBD1 (5 bases). V was cut by 5 bases and J by 3 bases, with 17 bases left in between. The length of the CDR3 is 15 residues. Germline V gives CDR1 SGHAT, CDR2 FQDESV (reference sequence). The CDR3 region has the DNA TGTGCCAGCAGCATCATGGGGCAGGTTTACTACGAGCAGTACTTC. Its protein is CASSIMGQVYYEQYF.

J is TRBJ2-7 and V is TRBV5-1; possible D gene TRBD2, 6 bases. V lost 2 bases to trimming and J lost 0 bases, with 21 bases between them. The length of the CDR3 is 18 residues. CDR1 SGHRS and CDR2 YFSETQ come from the germline V gene. CDR3 amino acids: CASSFTGSQFASSYEQYF. CDR3 nucleotide sequence: TGCGCCAGCAGCTTCACCGGGAGTCAATTTGCCTCCTCCTACGAGCAGTACTTC.

The V gene is TRBV18, the J gene TRBJ2-7; D is perhaps TRBD2 (6 bases). CDR1 is KGHSH and CDR2 is LQKENI in the germline V gene. The CDR3 is 14 amino acids. V was trimmed by 0 bases and J by 3 bases, leaving 9 bases between them. DNA of the CDR3: TGTGCCAGCTCACCACCGGGGAGGTTCTACGAGCAGTACTTC. Its translation: CASSPPGRFYEQYF.

This chain links TRBV6-2 or TRBV6-3 with TRBJ1-2, with 11 bases identical to TRBD1. Germline V CDR1 and CDR2: MNHEY, SVGEGT. The CDR3 runs to 14 residues. V lost 6 bases and J lost 7; bases outside the gene matches: 7. The CDR3 DNA sequence: TGTGCCAGCAGCAGGTCCGGGACAGGGGGTGGCTACACCTTC. It specifies CASSRSGTGGGYTF.

CDR3 in amino acids: CASSATGYEQYF. The CDR3 DNA is TGTGCCAGCAGCGCTACAGGGTACGAGCAGTACTTC. The rearrangement uses TRBV11-2 and TRBJ2-7; a weak D match, TRBD1 (6 bases). Per the germline V gene, CDR1 is SGHAT and CDR2 is FQNNGV. Trimming removed 5 bases at V and 4 bases at J, with 9 bases between. CDR3 length equals 12 residues. Supplemented by reference TRBV11-2 and TRBJ2-7, the full variable domain reads EAGVAQSPRYKIIEKRQSVAFWCNPISGHATLYWYQQILGQGPKLLIQFQNNGVVDDSQLPKDRFSAERLKGVDSTLKIQPAKLEDSAVYLCASSATGYEQYFGPGTRLTVT.

This chain uses TRBV9 with TRBJ2-5; TRBD1 aligns across 7 bases. CDR1 and CDR2 (germline): SGDLS, YYNGEE. V gave up 4 bases and J gave up 4 bases; unmatched junction bases: 7. The CDR3 has 14 residues. The CDR3 is CASSRGQARETQYF. The CDR3 region has the DNA TGTGCCAGCAGCCGAGGACAGGCCCGAGAGACCCAGTACTTC.

The chain combines TRBV27 with TRBJ1-2; 8 bases align to TRBD1. Trimming at V came to 7 bases and at J to 0 bases, leaving 10 bases not matched to a gene. The CDR3 length is 16 residues. Germline CDR1 and CDR2: MNHEY and SMNVEV (reference sequence). The CDR3 DNA follows: TGTGCCAGCACCCCCTGGGCAGGGGGCGCTAACTATGGCTACACCTTC. Amino acid sequence: CASTPWAGGANYGYTF.

The V call is TRBV9, the J call TRBJ1-1, with 7 bases that match TRBD1. V dropped 0 bases and J dropped 4; count of bases not matched to a gene: 3. Looked up from germline, CDR1 is SGDLS and CDR2 is YYNGEE. The CDR3 has 14 residues. CDR3 sequence: CASSVEGGRTEAFF. Written as DNA, the CDR3 is TGTGCCAGCAGCGTAGAAGGGGGCCGCACTGAAGCTTTCTTT.

CDR3: CASSYGGLYGYTF. The CDR3 DNA reads TGTGCCAGCAGTTACGGGGGACTCTATGGCTACACCTTC. The chain carries TRBV6-5 and TRBJ1-2, with a possible D match to TRBD1 (5 bases). CDR1 and CDR2 from the germline V gene are MNHEY and SVGAGI. V was cut by 2 bases and J by 4 bases, with 8 bases left in between. The CDR3 consists of 13 residues.

The chain combines TRBV13 with TRBJ2-2, with 8 bases aligning to TRBD1. The ends lost 0 bases at V and 1 base at J; junction bases unmatched: 4. Germline V lookup: CDR1 PRHDT, CDR2 FYEKMQ (reference sequence). This CDR3 has 17 amino acids. The CDR3, as DNA: TGTGCCAGCAGCTTAGGCCGACAGGGGCGGAACACCGGGGAGCTGTTTTTT. This translates into CASSLGRQGRNTGELFF.

The rearrangement links TRBV6-5 to TRBJ2-7; D possibly corresponds to TRBD1 (7 bases). CDR3 length: 13 residues. Between the trimmed V and J ends, which lost 8 bases and 3 bases, there was a span of 14 bases. Germline CDR1 is MNHEY and CDR2 is SVGAGI. CDR3 DNA sequence: TGTGCCAGCGGACAGGCGGGGAGCTACGAGCAGTACTTC. It is translated as CASGQAGSYEQYF.

CDR3 region: CASFFNEKLFF. CDR3 nucleotides: TGTGCCAGCTTCTTCAATGAAAAACTGTTTTTT. V usage is TRBV6-5 and J usage is TRBJ1-4, with D hard to call. The CDR3 is made up of 11 amino acids. V lost 8 bases and J 5 bases, leaving 6 bases between the germline ends. Looked up from germline, CDR1 is MNHEY and CDR2 is SVGAGI.

The chain is built from TRBV9 and TRBJ1-2, with D perhaps TRBD1 (6 bases). With 3 bases removed from V and 5 bases from J, the gap between germline ends came to 17 bases. Per the germline V gene, CDR1 is SGDLS and CDR2 is YYNGEE. The CDR3 is made up of 15 amino acids. CDR3 nucleotide sequence: TGTGCCAGCAGCGCCCAGGGGAATCGGAATTATGGCTACACCTTC. Amino acids: CASSAQGNRNYGYTF.

The rearrangement joins TRBV3-1 (or the pseudogene TRBV3-2) to TRBJ2-1; D unresolved. This CDR3 is 13 amino acids long. V was trimmed by 4 bases and J by 7 bases, leaving 11 bases between them. Germline-derived CDR1 and CDR2 are LGHDT and YNNKEL (reference sequence). The CDR3 spells CASSLIATNEQFF. The CDR3 bases are TGTGCCAGCAGCCTTATAGCCACTAATGAGCAGTTCTTC.

This chain uses TRBV6-4 with TRBJ1-6; TRBD1 matches 9 bases. The CDR3 has 18 amino acids. Germline V CDR1 and CDR2: MRHNA, SNTAGT. Trimming at V came to 4 bases and at J to 9 bases, leaving 16 bases not matched to a gene. CDR3 nucleotides: TGTGCCAGCAGTGCGTATCCCCGGGGACAGGGAGAAGGTTCACCCCTCCACTTT. Translated, it gives CASSAYPRGQGEGSPLHF.

The chain has TRBV4-2 and TRBJ2-7, with D hard to call. Trimming shortened V by 3 bases and J by 4 bases, and 16 bases separated the two germline ends. The CDR3 spans 15 residues. CDR1 LGHNA and CDR2 YNFKEQ come from the germline V gene. The CDR3 sequence: CASSHQTRSEYEQYF. The CDR3 nucleotides are TGTGCCAGCAGCCACCAGACTCGGTCCGAATACGAGCAGTACTTC.

V and J are TRBV27 and TRBJ2-3; TRBD2 matches 12 bases. With V trimmed by 6 bases and J by 3 bases, 4 bases remained unmatched. The CDR3 is 15 residues long. Per the germline V gene, CDR1 is MNHEY and CDR2 is SMNVEV (reference sequence). The CDR3: CASRTGLAGTDTQYF. CDR3 nucleotide sequence: TGTGCCAGCAGGACCGGACTAGCGGGGACAGATACGCAGTATTTT.

The chain carries TRBV27 and TRBJ1-2, with D hard to call. The V gene's germline CDR1 is MNHEY and CDR2 SMNVEV (reference sequence). V lost 6 bases and J 0 bases, leaving 8 bases between the germline ends. The CDR3 is 13 residues long. The CDR3, as DNA: TGTGCCAGCAGGGAGTGGTCTAACTATGGCTACACCTTC. Its protein product is CASREWSNYGYTF.

Comment on this clone: One end of the junction fails to match germline, which may point to a read error. The rearrangement uses TRBV7-7 and TRBJ2-1; TRBD2 aligns across 7 bases. The CDR3 length is 16 residues. CDR1 is SSHAT and CDR2 is FNYEAQ in the germline V gene (reference sequence). CDR3 loop: CASSPSPAGIVNEQFF. In DNA, the CDR3 is TGTGCTAGCAGCCCTAGCCCAGCGGGGATCGTTAATGAGCAGTTCTTC.

The chain combines TRBV27 with TRBJ1-5, with TRBD1 matching over 10 bases. Trimming cost V 4 bases and J 0 bases; bases outside gene matches: 6. CDR3 length equals 17 residues. In germline, CDR1 is MNHEY, CDR2 SMNVEV (reference sequence). CDR3 bases: TGTGCCAGCAGTTCGGGACAGGGGAGCTATAGCAATCAGCCCCAGCATTTT. Translating it yields CASSSGQGSYSNQPQHF.

The V and J genes are TRBV6-5 and TRBJ1-4; D uncertain. Germline V CDR1 and CDR2: MNHEY, SVGAGI. Between the trimmed V and J ends, which lost 7 bases and 12 bases, there was a span of 15 bases. The CDR3 covers 12 residues. CDR3 in DNA: TGTGCCAGCAACTACCCCCTAGCAGAACTGTTTTTT. Its protein is CASNYPLAELFF.

In nucleotides, the CDR3 is TGTGCCAGTAGTGAGAGCGGGGGCACAGATACGCAGTATTTT. This gives the protein CASSESGGTDTQYF. J is TRBJ2-3 and V is TRBV19; TRBD2 matches at 7 bases. V trimming: 5 bases; J trimming: 1 base; junction bases outside the gene matches: 3. The CDR3 runs 14 residues. Per the germline V gene, CDR1 is LNHDA and CDR2 is SQIVND (reference sequence).

The CDR3 DNA is TGTGCCAGCAGCCGGGACAGGGTACAGACCCAGTACTTC. Residues: CASSRDRVQTQYF. The V call is TRBV5-4, the J call TRBJ2-5; 9 bases align to TRBD1. The CDR3 is made up of 13 amino acids. V dropped 4 bases and J dropped 6; count of bases not matched to a gene: 4. Germline lookup yields CDR1 SGHNT and CDR2 YYREEE (reference sequence).

This rearrangement joins TRBV6-2 or TRBV6-3 to TRBJ2-2; perhaps TRBD1 as D (5 bases). This CDR3 contains 17 residues. Germline V CDR1 and CDR2: MNHEY, SVGEGT. The ends were cut back, 5 bases at V and 4 bases at J, with 20 bases in the middle. CDR3 amino acids: CASSTLDSPPFTGELFF. CDR3 sequence (DNA): TGTGCCAGCAGTACCCTAGACAGTCCCCCCTTCACCGGGGAGCTGTTTTTT.

The chain couples TRBV19 to TRBJ2-2; a weak D match, TRBD1 (5 bases). Germline V gene sequence: CDR1 LNHDA, CDR2 SQIVND (reference sequence). The CDR3 spans 14 residues. V was shortened by 5 bases and J by 0 bases, with 7 bases between the two germline ends. The CDR3 DNA is TGTGCCAGTAGTGCGACAGCGAACACCGGGGAGCTGTTTTTT. Its protein is CASSATANTGELFF.

CDR3 DNA: TGTGCCGCCCACTCGCGGGACAGCAACAACCAAGAGACCCAGTACTTC. This codes for CAAHSRDSNNQETQYF. The chain uses TRBV19 and TRBJ2-5, with D possibly TRBD1 on 7 matching bases. V was shortened by 11 bases and J by 0 bases, with 22 bases between the two germline ends. This CDR3 comprises 16 residues. In germline, CDR1 is LNHDA, CDR2 SQIVND (reference sequence).

V gene TRBV28 combines with J gene TRBJ1-2, with TRBD1 as a possible D gene (6 bases). Germline CDR1 reads MDHEN; CDR2 reads SYDVKM. Trimming cost V 2 bases and J 5 bases, with 15 bases left between them. This CDR3 is built from 15 residues. The CDR3 nucleotides read TGTGCCAGCAGTTTAGGACAGCGGGGGCCTTATGGCTACACCTTC. Translation: CASSLGQRGPYGYTF.

V is TRBV5-1 and J is TRBJ1-5; 9 bases are shared with TRBD1. The CDR3 contains 13 residues. The germline V gene has CDR1 SGHRS and CDR2 YFSETQ. The junction had 3 bases not matched to a gene; V was cut back by 4 bases and J by 7 bases. CDR3 DNA: TGCGCCAGCAGCCCGGGACAGGGACAGCCCCAGCATTTT. It yields the protein CASSPGQGQPQHF.

This rearrangement joins TRBV19 to TRBJ2-3, with 15 bases lining up with TRBD2. V lost 7 bases and J lost 8; bases outside the gene matches: 7. The CDR3 has 15 residues. In germline, CDR1 is LNHDA, CDR2 SQIVND (reference sequence). The CDR3 region is CASMGGLAGGVTQYF. In nucleotides, the CDR3 is TGTGCCAGTATGGGGGGACTAGCGGGAGGTGTTACGCAGTATTTT.

The chain joins TRBV13 to TRBJ1-6; TRBD1 might be the D (6 bases). The CDR3 sequence is 14 residues long. CDR1 is PRHDT and CDR2 is FYEKMQ in the germline V gene (reference sequence). Trimming shortened V by 5 bases and J by 10 bases, and 15 bases separated the two germline ends. CDR3 residues: CASSLTGPRSPLHF. DNA of the CDR3: TGTGCCAGCAGCCTGACAGGCCCGAGGTCACCCCTCCACTTT.

The chain uses TRBV18 and TRBJ2-7; D possibly corresponds to TRBD2 (5 bases). Germline V gene lookup returns CDR1 KGHSH and CDR2 LQKENI. The CDR3 sequence is 13 residues long. Trimming took off 3 bases at V and 7 bases at J, with 13 bases between the two ends. In DNA, the CDR3 is TGTGCCAGCTCACCGGGCGGGTTACAGGAGCAGTACTTC. Its translation is CASSPGGLQEQYF.

This chain connects TRBV5-5 to TRBJ1-1; no definite D call. Between the trimmed V and J ends, which lost 1 base and 3 bases, there was a span of 16 bases. The CDR3 runs 16 residues. Looked up from germline, CDR1 is SGHKS and CDR2 is YYEKEE (reference sequence). In DNA, the CDR3 is TGTGCCAGCAGCTTGTTTGTTTGGGTAGCGGACACTGAAGCTTTCTTT. Encoded protein: CASSLFVWVADTEAFF.